The 22 T cell receptor beta chains given below trace back to one sample, sequenced in a study of T cells in Graves' hyperthyroidism and ophthalmopathy. Amplification of TCR beta CDR3 regions used RNA as the template. TCR CDR3 underwent first-round RT-PCR with the HTBI primer set. TCRdb re-derived calls from the multiplex PCR reads in MiXCR, one entry per CDR3 protein. This table holds 350,000 to 400,000 distinct CDR3 sequences, 19% found once. The sample comprised blood. These receptors came from a young woman with Graves' hyperthyroidism.

This chain links TRBV12-3 or TRBV12-4 with TRBJ2-5; D possibly corresponds to TRBD2 (6 bases). V was trimmed by 3 bases and J by 5 bases, leaving 13 bases between them. The length of the CDR3 is 14 residues. The CDR3 sequence is CASSLTSWSETQYF. DNA of the CDR3: TGTGCCAGCAGTTTGACTAGTTGGAGTGAGACCCAGTACTTC.

This clonotype was seen many times. The genes are TRBV6-1 and TRBJ1-5; tentatively, D is TRBD1 (5 bases). Trimming took off 5 bases at V and 3 bases at J, with 17 bases between the two ends. CDR3 length: 16 residues. Germline loops: CDR1 MNHNS, CDR2 SASEGT. For the CDR3, the DNA is TGTGCCAGCAGTCATGGGGGGAACTGGGACAATCAGCCCCAGCATTTT. The encoded protein is CASSHGGNWDNQPQHF.

This clonotype was recorded only once. Written as DNA, the CDR3 is TGTGCCAGCTCAGCACCGACAGGGGGCAACTATGGCTACACCTTC. Protein sequence: CASSAPTGGNYGYTF. This chain links TRBV6-1 with TRBJ1-2, with 10 bases identical to TRBD1. Germline V CDR1 and CDR2: MNHNS, SASEGT. The CDR3 is 15 amino acids. The V and J ends lost 8 bases and 2 bases, in that order; junction bases with no gene match: 8.

This clonotype was observed many times. The chain couples TRBV6-1 to TRBJ1-5; unclear D gene. This CDR3 comprises 13 residues. Looked up from germline, CDR1 is MNHNS and CDR2 is SASEGT. The V and J ends lost 3 bases and 4 bases respectively, with 7 bases between them. CDR3 sequence (DNA): TGTGCCAGCAGTGATGGTAGGAATCAGCCCCAGCATTTT. Translation gives CASSDGRNQPQHF.

This clonotype turned up a few times. V is TRBV6-5 and J is TRBJ2-7; no reliable D call. The CDR3 spans 14 residues. The V end lost 4 bases, the J end lost 0 bases, and 10 bases lay between the germline ends. Germline V gene data show CDR1 as MNHEY and CDR2 as SVGAGI. The CDR3: CASSWKASSYEQYF. The CDR3 DNA reads as TGTGCCAGCAGTTGGAAGGCTAGCTCCTACGAGCAGTACTTC.

This clonotype has just a few counts. The chain joins TRBV5-1 to TRBJ1-2; TRBD1 matches 8 bases. Trimming cost V 4 bases and J 8 bases; bases outside gene matches: 7. The CDR3 covers 13 residues. CDR1 and CDR2 from the germline V gene are SGHRS and YFSETQ. The CDR3 is CASSKIRGPGYTF. DNA for the CDR3: TGCGCCAGCAGCAAGATCAGGGGGCCAGGCTACACCTTC.

This clonotype has ten or more counts. The rearrangement links TRBV12-3 or TRBV12-4 to TRBJ2-5, with TRBD1 matching 7 bases. This CDR3 comprises 14 residues. Germline trimming cut 6 bases from V and 3 bases from J; bases unmatched to any gene: 7. CDR3 region: CASRSGQREETQYF. The DNA for the CDR3 is TGTGCCAGCAGATCGGGACAGAGAGAAGAGACCCAGTACTTC.

This clonotype was counted many times. The V call is TRBV6-5, the J call TRBJ1-1; D is perhaps TRBD1 (6 bases). Per germline, CDR1 MNHEY and CDR2 SVGAGI. This CDR3 comprises 15 residues. Trimming removed 4 bases from V and 5 bases from J, with 17 bases in between. The CDR3 spells CASSSYGGAGTEAFF. The CDR3 bases are TGTGCCAGCAGTTCCTACGGGGGCGCCGGGACTGAAGCTTTCTTT.

In this sample, this clonotype turned up many times. J is TRBJ1-3 and V is TRBV6-5, with D maybe TRBD1 (5 bases). The V and J ends lost 5 bases and 5 bases respectively, with 10 bases between them. This CDR3 spans 13 amino acids. The V gene's germline CDR1 is MNHEY and CDR2 SVGAGI. CDR3 sequence reads: CASSPDIRNTIYF. CDR3 nucleotides: TGTGCCAGCAGTCCGGACATTCGAAACACCATATATTTT.

This clonotype was observed at least ten times. The rearrangement joins TRBV11-2 to TRBJ2-7; weak D call: TRBD1 (6 bases). This CDR3 region has 16 residues. The germline CDR1 and CDR2 sequences are SGHAT and FQNNGV. V was trimmed by 4 bases and J by 1 base, leaving 17 bases between them. CDR3 residues: CASSYRDTMPSYEQYF. The CDR3 DNA reads TGTGCCAGCAGCTACCGGGACACGATGCCATCCTACGAGCAGTACTTC. Based on the CDR3 plus reference TRBV11-2 and TRBJ2-7, the full variable domain is EAGVAQSPRYKIIEKRQSVAFWCNPISGHATLYWYQQILGQGPKLLIQFQNNGVVDDSQLPKDRFSAERLKGVDSTLKIQPAKLEDSAVYLCASSYRDTMPSYEQYFGPGTRLTVT.

At least ten counts were recorded for this clonotype. The CDR3 coding sequence is TGTGCCAGCAGTTCCCGTCAAGAGACCCAGTACTTC. It translates to CASSSRQETQYF. The chain carries TRBV6-5 and TRBJ2-5; D gene unclear. Trimming removed 4 bases at V and 2 bases at J, with 5 bases between. Germline V gene sequence: CDR1 MNHEY, CDR2 SVGAGI. The CDR3 totals 12 residues.

There are many counts of this clonotype. This chain links TRBV5-1 with TRBJ1-5, with no clear D. Germline CDR1 reads SGHRS; CDR2 reads YFSETQ. This CDR3 comprises 14 residues. V shed 0 bases and J shed 4 bases, with 8 bases lying between them. The DNA for the CDR3 is TGCGCCAGCAGCTTGGCTGGCCAGAATCAGCCCCAGCATTTT. Protein sequence: CASSLAGQNQPQHF.

This clonotype showed up many times. The chain links TRBV12-3 or TRBV12-4 to TRBJ2-7; D call uncertain. V was trimmed by 3 bases and J by 2 bases, leaving 5 bases between them. This CDR3 is 12 amino acids long. The CDR3 region has the DNA TGTGCCAGCAGTTTGAATCCCTACGAGCAGTACTTC. Its translation is CASSLNPYEQYF.

This clonotype was seen more than once but under ten times. The rearrangement uses TRBV5-1 and TRBJ2-5, with 8 bases identical to TRBD2. This CDR3 has 15 residues. V dropped 3 bases and J dropped 1; count of bases not matched to a gene: 5. Germline V gene sequence: CDR1 SGHRS, CDR2 YFSETQ. CDR3 region: CASSYLAGTQETQYF. As DNA, the CDR3 is TGCGCCAGCAGCTACTTAGCGGGGACCCAAGAGACCCAGTACTTC.

A remark on this clonotype: A read error may explain this, as a much larger clone is one base away. The CDR3 protein is CSASIHPEAFF. In DNA form, the CDR3 reads TGCAGTGCTAGTATACATCCTGAAGCTTTCTTT. The chain couples TRBV20-1 to TRBJ1-1; D call uncertain. Trimming stripped 3 bases from V and 6 bases from J, with 8 bases between. Germline CDR1 and CDR2: DFQATT and SNEGSKA (reference sequence). The CDR3 extends over 11 amino acids.

Comments on this clonotype: Germline and junction disagree at one end, which may indicate a read error. The chain couples TRBV10-3 to TRBJ2-7, with D tentatively TRBD1 or TRBD2 (5 bases each). The V gene's germline CDR1 is ENHRY and CDR2 SYGVKD. This CDR3 is built from 15 residues. For the CDR3, the DNA is TGTGCCATCGAGCCAACCGGGATAGGGGCCTACGATCAGTACTTC. This codes for CAIEPTGIGAYDQYF.

This clonotype was detected only once. The CDR3 DNA reads TGTGCCAGCAGATCCGACCCTGTAGCGACTTACTACGAGCAGTACTTC. The encoded protein is CASRSDPVATYYEQYF. This chain connects TRBV11-2 to TRBJ2-7; possibly TRBD2 for D (5 bases). With 6 bases removed from V and 3 bases from J, the gap between germline ends came to 21 bases. The CDR3 extends over 16 amino acids. Germline CDR1 SGHAT, CDR2 FQNNGV.

The sample holds many counts of this clonotype. The chain links TRBV20-1 to TRBJ2-7; tentatively, D is TRBD2 (6 bases). Trimming pared 3 bases from V and 1 base from J, leaving 16 bases between. CDR3 length: 15 amino acids. Germline V gives CDR1 DFQATT, CDR2 SNEGSKA (reference sequence). CDR3 sequence (DNA): TGCAGTGCTAGCAGCTTGACTAGTGGATCCTACGAGCAGTACTTC. It yields the protein CSASSLTSGSYEQYF.

This clonotype was seen at least ten times. This rearrangement joins TRBV6-1 to TRBJ1-3, with 8 bases aligning to TRBD1. There are 16 residues in the CDR3. CDR1 is MNHNS and CDR2 is SASEGT in the germline V gene. V lost 6 bases and J lost 7; bases outside the gene matches: 14. CDR3 sequence: CASSLTGTGPFNTIYF. The CDR3 region has the DNA TGTGCCAGCAGCCTTACCGGGACAGGCCCTTTTAACACCATATATTTT.

This clonotype was picked up many times. J is TRBJ1-1 and V is TRBV14; D is ambiguous. The V end lost 4 bases, the J end lost 5 bases, and 11 bases lay between the germline ends. The CDR3 loop spans 13 amino acids. Germline CDR1 SGHDN, CDR2 FVKESK. CDR3 sequence: CASSPFPETEAFF. The CDR3 bases are TGTGCCAGCAGCCCATTCCCGGAAACTGAAGCTTTCTTT. Full variable domain (rest looked up from reference TRBV14 and TRBJ1-1): EAGVTQFPSHSVIEKGQTVTLRCDPISGHDNLYWYRRVMGKEIKFLLHFVKESKQDESGMPNNRFLAERTGGTYSTLKVQPAELEDSGVYFCASSPFPETEAFFGQGTRLTVV.

The sample holds many counts of this clonotype. The chain combines TRBV7-9 with TRBJ2-5; 7 bases agree with TRBD1. Per the germline V gene, CDR1 is SEHNR and CDR2 is FQNEAQ (reference sequence). This CDR3 region has 15 residues. V lost 5 bases, J lost 4 bases, and 10 bases stayed unmatched. CDR3 DNA: TGTGCCAGCAGCGAGCCGGGACAGCCAAGAGAGACCCAGTACTTC. It translates to CASSEPGQPRETQYF.

This clonotype showed up many times. The gene calls are TRBV28 and TRBJ1-1; D is unclear. Germline V CDR1 and CDR2: MDHEN, SYDVKM. The CDR3 totals 14 residues. V lost 2 bases and J lost 1, with 8 bases in between. CDR3 in DNA: TGTGCCAGCAGTTTAGGCAGACCGAACACTGAAGCTTTCTTT. This gives the protein CASSLGRPNTEAFF. The full variable domain, in which reference TRBV28 and TRBJ1-1 provide the parts outside the CDR3, is DVKVTQSSRYLVKRTGEKVFLECVQDMDHENMFWYRQDPGLGLRLIYFSYDVKMKEKGDIPEGYSVSREKKERFSLILESASTNQTSMYLCASSLGRPNTEAFFGQGTRLTVV.